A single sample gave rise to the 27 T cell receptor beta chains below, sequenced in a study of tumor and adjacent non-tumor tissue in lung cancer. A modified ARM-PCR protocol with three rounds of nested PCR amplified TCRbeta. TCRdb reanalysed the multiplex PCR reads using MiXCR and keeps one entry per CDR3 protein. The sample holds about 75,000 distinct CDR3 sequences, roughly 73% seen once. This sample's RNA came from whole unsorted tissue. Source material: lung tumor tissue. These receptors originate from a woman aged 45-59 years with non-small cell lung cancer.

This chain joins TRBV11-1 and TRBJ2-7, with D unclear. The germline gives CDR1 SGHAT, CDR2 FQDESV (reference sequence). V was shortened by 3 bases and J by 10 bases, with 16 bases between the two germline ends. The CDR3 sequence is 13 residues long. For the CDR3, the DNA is TGTGCCAGCAGCTTTGGGCAGGCATACGGACAGTACTTC. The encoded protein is CASSFGQAYGQYF.

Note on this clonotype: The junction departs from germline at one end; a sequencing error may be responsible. For the CDR3, the DNA is TGCGCCAGCAGTGAAAATTCGGCAGGTTATCACCCCCTGCATTTT. As protein: CASSENSAGYHPLHF. The V and J genes are TRBV10-2 and TRBJ1-5; D unclear. The CDR3 covers 15 residues. Germline V gives CDR1 WSHSY, CDR2 SAAADI.

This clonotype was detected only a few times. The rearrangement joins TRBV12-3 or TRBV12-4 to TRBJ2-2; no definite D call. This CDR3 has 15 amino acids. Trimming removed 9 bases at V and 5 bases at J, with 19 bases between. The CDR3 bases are TGTGCCAGTCGGTTCAGTATGGGAAGTACCGGGGAGCTGTTTTTT. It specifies CASRFSMGSTGELFF.

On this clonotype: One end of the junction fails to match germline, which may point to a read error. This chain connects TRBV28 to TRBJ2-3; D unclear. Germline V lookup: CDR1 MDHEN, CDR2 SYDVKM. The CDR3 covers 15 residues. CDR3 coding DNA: TGTGTCAGCAGTTTAGTGTTCCCACGGCGAGATATGCAGTATTTT. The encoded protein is CVSSLVFPRRDMQYF.

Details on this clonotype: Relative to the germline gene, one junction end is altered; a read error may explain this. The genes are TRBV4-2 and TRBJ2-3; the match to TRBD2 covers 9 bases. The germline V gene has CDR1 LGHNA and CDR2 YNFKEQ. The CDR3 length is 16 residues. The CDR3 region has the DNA TGTGTCAGCAGCCAATGGACTAGCGTCGACACAGATACCCGGTATTTT. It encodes CVSSQWTSVDTDTRYF.

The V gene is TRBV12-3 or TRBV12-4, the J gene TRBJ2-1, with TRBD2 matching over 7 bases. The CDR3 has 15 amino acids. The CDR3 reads CVSSPARGGPNEQFF. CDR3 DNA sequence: TGTGTTAGCAGCCCGGCACGGGGAGGGCCCAATGAGCAGTTCTTC.

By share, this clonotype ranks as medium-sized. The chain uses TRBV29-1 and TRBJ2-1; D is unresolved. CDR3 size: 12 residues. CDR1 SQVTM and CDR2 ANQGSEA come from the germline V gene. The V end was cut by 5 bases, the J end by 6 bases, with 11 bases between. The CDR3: CSVPKTFNEQFF. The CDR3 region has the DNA TGCAGCGTTCCTAAAACTTTCAATGAGCAGTTCTTC.

In DNA, the CDR3 is TGTGCCACCAGCATCGTGGGGACTAGCAGCTACAATGAGCAGTTCTTC. Protein product: CATSIVGTSSYNEQFF. The J gene is TRBJ2-1, the V gene TRBV15; 9 nucleotides match TRBD2. V lost 4 bases to trimming and J lost 3 bases; unmatched junction nucleotides: 7. CDR1 LNHNV and CDR2 YYDKDF come from the germline V gene (reference sequence). The CDR3 runs 16 residues. Using reference TRBV15 and TRBJ2-1 for the parts outside the CDR3, the full variable domain is DAMVIQNPRYQVTQFGKPVTLSCSQTLNHNVMYWYQQKSSQAPKLLFHYYDKDFNNEADTPDNFQSRRPNTSFCFLDIRSPGLGDTAMYLCATSIVGTSSYNEQFFGPGTRLTVL.

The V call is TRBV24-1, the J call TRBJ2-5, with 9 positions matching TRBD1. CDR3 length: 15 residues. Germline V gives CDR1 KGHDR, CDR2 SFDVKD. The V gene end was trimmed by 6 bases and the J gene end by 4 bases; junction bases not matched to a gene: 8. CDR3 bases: TGTGCCACCAGTTCCGCACAGGGGGCGGGAGAGACCCAGTACTTC. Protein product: CATSSAQGAGETQYF.

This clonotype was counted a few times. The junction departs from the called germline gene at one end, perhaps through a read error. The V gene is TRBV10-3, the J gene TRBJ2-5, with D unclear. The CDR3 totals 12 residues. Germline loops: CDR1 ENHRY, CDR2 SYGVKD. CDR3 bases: TGTGTCATCGGGCCAGGACGAGAGACCCAGTATTTC. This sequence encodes CVIGPGRETQYF.

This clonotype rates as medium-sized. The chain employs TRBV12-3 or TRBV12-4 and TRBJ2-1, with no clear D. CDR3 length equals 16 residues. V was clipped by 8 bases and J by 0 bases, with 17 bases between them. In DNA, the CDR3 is TGTGCCAGCGGCCCTGGGGATGCCTCCTCCTACAATGAGCAGTTCTTC. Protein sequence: CASGPGDASSYNEQFF.

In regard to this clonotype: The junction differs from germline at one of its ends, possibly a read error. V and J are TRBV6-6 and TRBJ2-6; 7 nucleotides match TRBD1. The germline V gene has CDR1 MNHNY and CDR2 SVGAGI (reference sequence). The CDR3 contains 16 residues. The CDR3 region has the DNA TGTGCCAGCAATACTCTCGACAGGGCTGGGGTCAACGTCCTGACTTTC. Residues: CASNTLDRAGVNVLTF.

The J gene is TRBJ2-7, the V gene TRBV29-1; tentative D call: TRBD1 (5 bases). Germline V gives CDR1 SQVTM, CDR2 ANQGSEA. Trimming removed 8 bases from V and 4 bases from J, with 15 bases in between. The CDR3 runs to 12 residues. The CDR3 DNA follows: TGCAGCATTCGTTTGTACAGGTACGAGCAGTACTTC. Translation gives CSIRLYRYEQYF.

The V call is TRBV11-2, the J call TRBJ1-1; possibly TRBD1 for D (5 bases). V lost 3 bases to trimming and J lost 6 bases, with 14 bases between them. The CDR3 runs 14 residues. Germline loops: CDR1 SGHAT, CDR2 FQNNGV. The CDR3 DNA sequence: TGTGCCAGCAGCTTGCTAATGCTAGGGGCTGAAGCTTTCTTT. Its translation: CASSLLMLGAEAFF.

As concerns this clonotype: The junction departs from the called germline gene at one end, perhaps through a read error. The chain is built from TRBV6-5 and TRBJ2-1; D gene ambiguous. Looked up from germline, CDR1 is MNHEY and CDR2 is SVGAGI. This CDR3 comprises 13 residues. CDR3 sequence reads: CASSYSHWNEQFF. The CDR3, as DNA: TGTGCTAGCAGTTACTCCCATTGGAATGAGCAGTTCTTC.

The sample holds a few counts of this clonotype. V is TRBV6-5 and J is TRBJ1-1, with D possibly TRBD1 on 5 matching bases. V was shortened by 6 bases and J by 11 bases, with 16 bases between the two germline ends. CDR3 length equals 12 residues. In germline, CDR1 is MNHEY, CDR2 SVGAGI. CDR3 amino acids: CASRSGDALAFF. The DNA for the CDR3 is TGTGCCAGCAGGTCTGGGGACGCTTTGGCTTTCTTT.

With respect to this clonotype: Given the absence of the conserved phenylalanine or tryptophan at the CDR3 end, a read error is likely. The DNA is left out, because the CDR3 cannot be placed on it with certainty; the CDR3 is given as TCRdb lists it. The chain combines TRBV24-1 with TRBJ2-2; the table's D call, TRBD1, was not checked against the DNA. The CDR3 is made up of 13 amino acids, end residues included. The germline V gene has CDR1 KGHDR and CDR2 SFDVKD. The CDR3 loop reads CATGGANTGELFS.

CDR3 nucleotide sequence: TGTGCCAGTCAGGGGGCGAACACCGGGGAGCTGTTTTTT. Protein: CASQGANTGELFF. The chain links TRBV7-9 to TRBJ2-2; 7 nucleotides line up with TRBD1. V dropped 9 bases and J dropped 0; count of bases not matched to a gene: 1. This CDR3 spans 13 amino acids. Germline V gene lookup returns CDR1 SEHNR and CDR2 FQNEAQ (reference sequence).

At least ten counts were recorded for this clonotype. Written as DNA, the CDR3 is TGTGCCAGCAGCTTTCACAATGAGCAGTTCTTC. This encodes CASSFHNEQFF. V gene TRBV5-6 combines with J gene TRBJ2-1; D gene ambiguous. The V gene lost 2 bases and the J gene lost 5 bases, with 2 bases spanning the gap. CDR1 and CDR2 from the germline V gene are SGHDT and YYEEEE. The CDR3 runs 11 residues.

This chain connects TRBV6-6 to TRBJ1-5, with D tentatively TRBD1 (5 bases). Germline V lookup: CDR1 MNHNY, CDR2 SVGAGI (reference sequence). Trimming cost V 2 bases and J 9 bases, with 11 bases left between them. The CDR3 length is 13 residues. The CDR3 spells CASSYGGCRPQHF. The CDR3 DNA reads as TGTGCCAGCAGTTACGGGGGATGCCGGCCCCAGCATTTT.

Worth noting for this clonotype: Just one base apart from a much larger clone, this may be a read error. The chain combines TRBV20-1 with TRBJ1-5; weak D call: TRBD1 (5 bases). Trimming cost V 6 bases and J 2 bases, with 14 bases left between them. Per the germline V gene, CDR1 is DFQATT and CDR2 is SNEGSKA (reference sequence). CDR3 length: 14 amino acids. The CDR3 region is CSAPMGEGNQPQHF. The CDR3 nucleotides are TGCAGTGCCCCCATGGGGGAGGGCAATCAGCCCCAGCATTTT.

CDR3 DNA sequence: TGTGCCAGGAGTGGGGGACTCGGGACGAAAGAGCAGTACTTC. It yields the protein CARSGGLGTKEQYF. J is TRBJ2-7 and V is TRBV6-6, with a weak D call TRBD2 (6 bases). The V end lost 9 bases, the J end lost 7 bases, and 22 bases lay between the germline ends. Germline CDR1 MNHNY, CDR2 SVGAGI (reference sequence). The CDR3 length is 14 residues.

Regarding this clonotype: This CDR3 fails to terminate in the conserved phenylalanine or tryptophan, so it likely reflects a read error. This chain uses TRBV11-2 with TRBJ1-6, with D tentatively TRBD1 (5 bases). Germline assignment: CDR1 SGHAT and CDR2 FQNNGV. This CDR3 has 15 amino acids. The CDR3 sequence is CVSSLETDYNSLLHL. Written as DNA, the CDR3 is TGTGTCAGCAGCTTAGAGACAGATTATAATTCACTCCTCCACCTT.

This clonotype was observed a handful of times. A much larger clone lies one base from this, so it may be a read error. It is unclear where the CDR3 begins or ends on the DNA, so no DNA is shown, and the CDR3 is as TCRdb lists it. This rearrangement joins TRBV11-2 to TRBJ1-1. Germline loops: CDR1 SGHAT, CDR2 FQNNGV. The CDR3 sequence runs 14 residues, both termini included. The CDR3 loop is CASSLVGRGTEVFF.

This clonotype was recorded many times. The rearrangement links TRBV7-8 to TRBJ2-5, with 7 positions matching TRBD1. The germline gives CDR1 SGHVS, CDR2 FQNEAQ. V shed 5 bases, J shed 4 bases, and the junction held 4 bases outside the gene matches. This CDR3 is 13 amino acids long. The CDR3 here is CASSEQGSETQYF. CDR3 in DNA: TGTGCCAGCAGCGAACAGGGGTCAGAGACCCAGTACTTC. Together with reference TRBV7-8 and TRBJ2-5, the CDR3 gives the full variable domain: GAGVSQSPRYKVAKRGQDVALRCDPISGHVSLFWYQQALGQGPEFLTYFQNEAQLDKSGLPSDRFFAERPEGSVSTLKIQRTQQEDSAVYLCASSEQGSETQYFGPGTRLLVL.

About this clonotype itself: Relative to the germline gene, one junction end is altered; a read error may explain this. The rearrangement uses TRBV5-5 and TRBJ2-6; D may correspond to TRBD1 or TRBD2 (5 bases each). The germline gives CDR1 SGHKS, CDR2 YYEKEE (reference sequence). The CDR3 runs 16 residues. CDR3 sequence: CASRLPSFSGANVLSF. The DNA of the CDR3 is TGTGCCAGTAGGTTACCTAGCTTTTCTGGGGCCAACGTCCTGAGTTTC.

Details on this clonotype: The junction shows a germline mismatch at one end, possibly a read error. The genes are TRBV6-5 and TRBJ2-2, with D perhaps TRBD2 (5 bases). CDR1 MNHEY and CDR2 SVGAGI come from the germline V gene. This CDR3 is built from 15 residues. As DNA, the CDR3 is TGTGCCGGCTGCACCAGGAGGCCGAATACCGGGGAGCTGTTTTTT. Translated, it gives CAGCTRRPNTGELFF.